This T cell receptor beta chain was retrieved from a study of OX40 agonist ivuxolimab in advanced cancers. Whole-study context: Averaging around 60 years in age, with a range of about 23 to 79, the cohort was approximately 83% male. Of the patients, three showed partial responses, one with hepatocellular carcinoma and two with cutaneous melanoma.

Study results and caveats: Low levels of normalized T-cell clonal expansion also appeared in some nonresponders. There were, on average, more expanded clones in CD8+ T cells than in CD4+.

Of note for this clone: Antigen: not known.

CDR1 and CDR2 (germline): SGHKS, YYEKEE (reference sequence). The V gene end was trimmed by 9 bases and the J gene end by 0 bases; junction bases not matched to a gene: 9. This CDR3 is built from 14 residues. Sequencing was performed with immunoSEQ multiplex PCR; in TCRdb, only in-frame clones are kept and a portion is missing. The data show about 100,000 clones, approximately 90% seen once. The specimen was CD4+ or CD8+ T cells sorted from blood, collected in a trial of the OX40 agonist ivuxolimab. The origin of this receptor is an adult with an advanced solid tumor such as melanoma, head and neck, liver or kidney cancer. The chain links TRBV5-5 to TRBJ2-7, with 7 bases fitting TRBD2. The CDR3 region is CATRFGTTSYEQYF. DNA for the CDR3: TGTGCCACAAGGTTCGGGACTACCTCCTACGAGCAGTACTTC.